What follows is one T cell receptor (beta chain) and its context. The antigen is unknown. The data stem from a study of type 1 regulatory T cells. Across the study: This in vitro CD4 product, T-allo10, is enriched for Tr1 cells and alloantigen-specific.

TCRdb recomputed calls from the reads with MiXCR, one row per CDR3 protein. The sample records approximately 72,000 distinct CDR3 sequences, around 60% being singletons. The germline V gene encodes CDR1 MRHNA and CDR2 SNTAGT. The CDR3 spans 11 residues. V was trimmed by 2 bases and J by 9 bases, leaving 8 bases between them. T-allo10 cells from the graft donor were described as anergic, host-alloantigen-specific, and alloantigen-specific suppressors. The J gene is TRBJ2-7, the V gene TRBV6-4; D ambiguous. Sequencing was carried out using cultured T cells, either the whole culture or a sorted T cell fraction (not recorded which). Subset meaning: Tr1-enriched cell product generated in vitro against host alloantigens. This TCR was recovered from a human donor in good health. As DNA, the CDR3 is TGTGCCAGCAGTGACGGCCTGTGGCAGTACTTC. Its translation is CASSDGLWQYF.